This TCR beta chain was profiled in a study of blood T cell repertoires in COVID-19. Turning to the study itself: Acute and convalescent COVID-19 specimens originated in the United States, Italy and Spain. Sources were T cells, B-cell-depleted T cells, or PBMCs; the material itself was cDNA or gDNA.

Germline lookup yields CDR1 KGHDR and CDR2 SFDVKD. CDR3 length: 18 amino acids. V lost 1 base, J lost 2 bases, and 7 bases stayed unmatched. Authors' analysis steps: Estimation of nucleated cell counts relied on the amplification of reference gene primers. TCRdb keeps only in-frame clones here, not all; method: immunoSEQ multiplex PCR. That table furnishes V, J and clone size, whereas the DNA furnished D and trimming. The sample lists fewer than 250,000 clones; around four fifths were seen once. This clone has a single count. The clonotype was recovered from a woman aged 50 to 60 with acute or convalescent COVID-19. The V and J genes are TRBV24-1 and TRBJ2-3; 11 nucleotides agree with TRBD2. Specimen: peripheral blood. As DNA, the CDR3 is TGTGCCACCAGTGATTTTAGCGGGAGGGGATTTTACACAGATACGCAGTATTTT. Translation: CATSDFSGRGFYTDTQYF.